These 20 T cell receptor beta chains were all obtained from the same sample, sequenced in a study of B cell selection in AIRE deficiency. Sequencing used immunoSEQ multiplex PCR; TCRdb keeps in-frame clones, though not all of them. The table has roughly 23,000 clones, roughly 97% seen once. The sorted conventional CD4 T cells were gated as CD4+CD127+. Material: conventional CD4+ T cells sorted from PBMCs. These receptors came from a human donor with AIRE deficiency.

The chain employs TRBV2 and TRBJ2-1; TRBD2 aligns across 7 bases. The V gene end was trimmed by 6 bases and the J gene end by 1 base; junction bases not matched to a gene: 3. Germline V gene lookup returns CDR1 SNHLY and CDR2 FYNNEI. The CDR3 contains 14 residues. CDR3 in amino acids: CASRDSGSYNEQFF. In DNA, the CDR3 is TGTGCCAGCAGGGATAGCGGGTCCTACAATGAGCAGTTCTTC.

This chain joins TRBV5-1 and TRBJ2-1; TRBD2 matches at 9 bases. Germline V gene sequence: CDR1 SGHRS, CDR2 YFSETQ. V lost 6 bases to trimming and J lost 4 bases; unmatched junction nucleotides: 17. The CDR3 loop spans 18 amino acids. The CDR3 nucleotides are TGCGCCAGCACTCTGACTAGCGGCCTAGTCTTGGGGTACAATGAGCAGTTCTTC. This sequence encodes CASTLTSGLVLGYNEQFF.

This chain connects TRBV28 to TRBJ2-3; 9 nucleotides line up with TRBD2. CDR1 is MDHEN, CDR2 SYDVKM, per germline. J was trimmed by 6 bases and V by 6 bases; bases with no gene match: 10. This CDR3 comprises 15 residues. The CDR3 reads CASSQFRAGGDTQYF. CDR3 coding DNA: TGTGCCAGCAGCCAATTCCGCGCGGGGGGGGATACGCAGTATTTT.

The chain carries TRBV30 and TRBJ2-1; no clear D. The CDR3 covers 16 residues. Trimming took 2 bases from V and 0 from J, leaving 14 bases between them. Germline loops: CDR1 GTSNPN, CDR2 SVGIG (reference sequence). The DNA for the CDR3 is TGTGCCTGGAGTTGGTATCTGTTGAGCTCCTACAATGAGCAGTTCTTC. Its translation: CAWSWYLLSSYNEQFF.

The CDR3 protein is CASSLDGVNTEAFF. CDR3 DNA: TGTGCCAGCAGCTTGGATGGGGTGAACACTGAAGCTTTCTTT. The chain uses TRBV5-4 and TRBJ1-1; D gene ambiguous. Germline CDR1 and CDR2: SGHNT and YYREEE (reference sequence). V shed 0 bases and J shed 0 bases, with 6 bases lying between them. This CDR3 comprises 14 residues.

The gene calls are TRBV15 and TRBJ1-2, with 7 bases lining up with TRBD1. After removal of 1 base from V and 6 bases from J, the junction contained 2 bases not matched to a gene. This CDR3 is built from 13 residues. Per the germline V gene, CDR1 is LNHNV and CDR2 is YYDKDF (reference sequence). For the CDR3, the DNA is TGTGCCACCAGCAGAGGACAGGGCGATGGCTACACCTTC. This encodes CATSRGQGDGYTF.

The genes are TRBV7-9 and TRBJ1-1; 7 nucleotides match TRBD1. This CDR3 comprises 14 residues. Per germline, CDR1 SEHNR and CDR2 FQNEAQ (reference sequence). V was clipped by 5 bases and J by 3 bases; unmatched bases: 6. As DNA, the CDR3 is TGTGCCAGCAGCCGACTCCAGGGGGACACTGAAGCTTTCTTT. As protein: CASSRLQGDTEAFF. Looking up the rest from reference TRBV7-9 and TRBJ1-1 gives the full variable domain: DTGVSQNPRHKITKRGQNVTFRCDPISEHNRLYWYRQTLGQGPEFLTYFQNEAQLEKSRLLSDRFSAERPKGSFSTLEIQRTEQGDSAMYLCASSRLQGDTEAFFGQGTRLTVV.

This clone was seen just once. The chain links TRBV6-1 to TRBJ2-7, with D tentatively TRBD1 or TRBD2 (5 bases each). Trimming stripped 5 bases from V and 2 bases from J, with 13 bases between. Germline V lookup: CDR1 MNHNS, CDR2 SASEGT. This CDR3 has 14 residues. This CDR3 reads CASSWDGTPYEQYF. The CDR3 bases are TGTGCCAGCAGTTGGGACGGAACTCCCTACGAGCAGTACTTC.

The V gene is TRBV6-5, the J gene TRBJ2-2; D is unresolved. This CDR3 spans 14 amino acids. Germline V CDR1 and CDR2: MNHEY, SVGAGI. V lost 6 bases and J 6 bases, leaving 14 bases between the germline ends. The CDR3, as DNA: TGTGCCAGCAGATCCAGCTCAGCGCCCGGGGAGCTGTTTTTT. Amino acids: CASRSSSAPGELFF.

The J gene is TRBJ2-1, the V gene TRBV6-4, with 13 bases matching TRBD2. The CDR3 contains 15 residues. Germline V CDR1 and CDR2: MRHNA, SNTAGT. Trimming cost V 6 bases and J 7 bases; bases outside gene matches: 6. As DNA, the CDR3 is TGTGCCAGCAGCAGACTAGCGGGAGGTTGGAATGAGCAGTTCTTC. It encodes CASSRLAGGWNEQFF.

The rearrangement links TRBV15 to TRBJ2-1; maybe TRBD2 (6 bases). The germline V gene encodes CDR1 LNHNV and CDR2 YYDKDF (reference sequence). Trimming pared 1 base from V and 7 bases from J, leaving 8 bases between. There are 13 residues in the CDR3. The CDR3 coding sequence is TGTGCCACCAGCAGAGTGGGGGGAAATGAGCAGTTCTTC. Its translation: CATSRVGGNEQFF.

This chain links TRBV7-2 with TRBJ1-1; no clear D. The germline V gene encodes CDR1 SGHTA and CDR2 FQGNSA. Trimming pared 3 bases from V and 1 base from J, leaving 12 bases between. The CDR3 has 15 amino acids. CDR3 amino acids: CASSFQTGKNTEAFF. CDR3 in DNA: TGTGCCAGCAGCTTCCAGACGGGAAAGAACACTGAAGCTTTCTTT.

Only one count was recorded for this clone. The chain employs TRBV7-3 and TRBJ2-7; D possibly corresponds to TRBD2 (5 bases). Germline assignment: CDR1 SGHTA and CDR2 FQGTGA. Trimming removed 5 bases at V and 1 base at J, with 15 bases between. This CDR3 has 15 amino acids. CDR3 loop: CASSLMAGSSYEQYF. The DNA for the CDR3 is TGTGCCAGCAGCCTAATGGCGGGTTCTTCCTACGAGCAGTACTTC.

The chain has TRBV6-5 and TRBJ2-5; 9 bases align to TRBD1. This CDR3 region has 12 residues. The germline V gene encodes CDR1 MNHEY and CDR2 SVGAGI. Losses at the gene ends were 2 bases for V and 9 bases for J; bases not matched to a gene: 1. CDR3 nucleotides: TGTGCCAGCAGTTACGACAGGGGGTCCCAGTACTTC. As protein: CASSYDRGSQYF.

The rearrangement links TRBV4-1 to TRBJ2-5; no reliable D call. The germline CDR1 and CDR2 sequences are MGHRA and YSYEKL. Trimming shortened V by 0 bases and J by 7 bases, and 18 bases separated the two germline ends. This CDR3 contains 16 residues. DNA for the CDR3: TGCGCCAGCAGCCAAGATCTAATAGCCCCGGTAAGGACCCAGTACTTC. Its translation is CASSQDLIAPVRTQYF.

This sequence joins TRBV18 and TRBJ2-5, with D perhaps matching TRBD1 (6 bases). V was pared by 1 base and J by 8 bases, with 8 bases between. CDR3 size: 12 residues. Germline V gene lookup returns CDR1 KGHSH and CDR2 LQKENI. The DNA of the CDR3 is TGTGCCAGCTCACCACAGGACAGAACCCAGTACTTC. Protein product: CASSPQDRTQYF.

The gene calls are TRBV18 and TRBJ2-7; the match to TRBD2 covers 12 bases. J was trimmed by 3 bases and V by 4 bases; bases with no gene match: 1. The germline V gene has CDR1 KGHSH and CDR2 LQKENI. The CDR3 length is 14 residues. In nucleotides, the CDR3 is TGTGCCAGCTCACTGACTAGCGGGAGCTACGAGCAGTACTTC. It is translated as CASSLTSGSYEQYF.

This rearrangement joins TRBV7-6 to TRBJ1-1; no firm D call. There are 15 residues in the CDR3. Per the germline V gene, CDR1 is SGHVS and CDR2 is FNYEAQ. The V end lost 3 bases, the J end lost 0 bases, and 11 bases lay between the germline ends. CDR3 DNA sequence: TGTGCCAGCAGCTTGGATCAGATCATGAACACTGAAGCTTTCTTT. It yields the protein CASSLDQIMNTEAFF.

J is TRBJ2-1 and V is TRBV7-6, with TRBD2 matching over 9 bases. J was trimmed by 1 base and V by 6 bases; bases with no gene match: 7. The CDR3 has 16 amino acids. Germline V CDR1 and CDR2: SGHVS, FNYEAQ. The DNA for the CDR3 is TGTGCCAGCAGTTCCCTCAGCGGGAGGTCCTACAATGAGCAGTTCTTC. It codes for CASSSLSGRSYNEQFF.

This sequence joins TRBV5-8 and TRBJ1-4, with 8 bases matching TRBD1. The length of the CDR3 is 16 residues. V shed 4 bases and J 4 bases; nucleotides not matched to a gene: 9. Germline V gene sequence: CDR1 SGHTS, CDR2 YDEGEE. In nucleotides, the CDR3 is TGTGCCAGCAGCAGTCGGACAGGGTTTGGTAATGAAAAACTGTTTTTT. As protein: CASSSRTGFGNEKLFF.